The next 3 T cell receptor beta chains were all read from a single sample in a study of blood T cell repertoires in COVID-19. The table came from immunoSEQ multiplex PCR; TCRdb's copy has only in-frame clones and leaves some out. The sample lists 200,000 to 300,000 clones, about 83% occurring once. The sample comprised peripheral blood. The source of these receptors is a man aged 45-65 years with acute or convalescent COVID-19.

The chain combines TRBV28 with TRBJ2-7; D is perhaps TRBD2 (5 bases). V was pared by 4 bases and J by 2 bases, with 6 bases between. Germline V gene lookup returns CDR1 MDHEN and CDR2 SYDVKM. This CDR3 comprises 12 residues. As DNA, the CDR3 is TGTGCCAGCAGTTCCGGGGCCTACGAGCAGTACTTC. It yields the protein CASSSGAYEQYF.

Written as DNA, the CDR3 is TGTGCCAGCAGCTTAACGGGAGGGGCGGCCTACGAGCAGTACTTC. As protein: CASSLTGGAAYEQYF. The genes are TRBV7-3 and TRBJ2-7; the match to TRBD2 covers 7 bases. The CDR3 runs to 15 residues. J lost 2 bases, V lost 0 bases, and 4 bases had no gene match. Germline V gives CDR1 SGHTA, CDR2 FQGTGA.

This chain connects TRBV23-1 to TRBJ1-5, with 7 bases lining up with TRBD1. TRBV23-1 is given ORF status, its function remaining uncertain. J was trimmed by 1 base and V by 4 bases; bases with no gene match: 4. This CDR3 has 15 residues. The CDR3 sequence: CASSRQGPSNQPQHF. Here the CDR3 DNA reads TGCGCCAGCAGTCGACAGGGACCCAGCAATCAGCCCCAGCATTTT.